These T cell receptor beta chains were read from a single sample in a study of T cells in Graves' hyperthyroidism and ophthalmopathy. One entry per CDR3 protein, called by TCRdb with MiXCR from the multiplex PCR reads. The table lists 90,000 to 120,000 distinct CDR3 sequences, approximately 15% of them singletons, with 35% to 50% in the top ten. Sequenced material: blood. These TCRs come from a woman in her forties or fifties with Graves' hyperthyroidism. Each CDR3 is given with its conserved first and last residue. A D gene is named only where the DNA matches it firmly. Size is omitted from some rows. Given values are once, few, many or a class for expanded clones.

d_gene	v_gene	j_gene	abundance	CDR3aa	CDR3nt
.	TRBV20-1	TRBJ2-5	.	CSAKTGQETQYF	TGCAGTGCTAAGACAGGCCAAGAGACCCAGTACTTC
.	TRBV6-2/TRBV6-3	TRBJ2-4	many	CASSYALRRAEIAKNIQYF	TGTGCCAGCAGTTACGCTCTGCGCCGGGCAGAAATAGCCAAAAACATTCAGTACTTC
.	TRBV7-2	TRBJ2-3	.	CASKTTSTDTQYF	TGTGCCAGCAAGACGACTAGCACAGATACGCAGTATTTT
.	TRBV20-1	TRBJ2-5	.	CSARGRDPRETQYF	TGCAGTGCTAGAGGCCGGGACCCCAGGGAGACCCAGTACTTC
.	TRBV20-1	TRBJ2-7	many	CSARVPPGRQASIKGEQYF	TGCAGTGCTAGAGTTCCCCCGGGACGGCAAGCATCCATTAAGGGGGAGCAGTACTTC
.	TRBV18	TRBJ2-7	many	CASSPPTRRYEQYF	TGTGCCAGCTCACCACCGACTAGGAGGTACGAGCAGTACTTC
TRBD1	TRBV19	TRBJ2-7	many	CASSRIPGTAYEQYF	TGTGCCAGTAGCCGAATACCGGGGACAGCCTACGAGCAGTACTTC
.	TRBV6-1	TRBJ1-1	.	CASSPRGSTEAFF	TGTGCCAGCAGCCCCAGGGGAAGTACTGAAGCTTTCTTT
TRBD2	TRBV3-1	TRBJ2-1	many	CASSQLAGGYNEQFF	TGTGCCAGCAGCCAATTAGCGGGAGGATACAATGAGCAGTTCTTC
.	TRBV19	TRBJ2-7	many	CATSRDRYEQYF	TGTGCCACGTCCCGGGACCGCTACGAGCAGTACTTC
TRBD2	TRBV9	TRBJ2-3	many	CASSVRLAGRDTQYF	TGTGCCAGCAGCGTAAGACTAGCGGGAAGAGATACGCAGTATTTT
TRBD2	TRBV10-2	TRBJ2-2	.	CASIDSGSRTGELFF	TGCGCCAGCATAGATAGCGGGAGTCGAACCGGGGAGCTGTTTTTT
.	TRBV28	TRBJ2-5	many	CASSPPVQPETQYF	TGTGCCAGCAGCCCACCGGTACAGCCGGAGACCCAGTACTTC
.	TRBV5-1	TRBJ2-5	few	CASSLWREETQYF	TGCGCCAGCAGCTTGTGGAGGGAAGAGACCCAGTACTTC
.	TRBV18	TRBJ1-2	many	CASSPKQLGTDYGYTF	TGTGCCAGCTCACCGAAACAGCTGGGTACGGACTATGGCTACACCTTC
TRBD2	TRBV7-3	TRBJ2-7	many	CASSAGGPEEQYF	TGTGCCAGCAGCGCGGGAGGGCCCGAAGAGCAGTACTTC
TRBD2	TRBV11-2	TRBJ2-2	many	CASSEGTSGTGELFF	TGTGCCAGCAGCGAGGGGACTAGTGGCACCGGGGAGCTGTTTTTT
TRBD2	TRBV7-9	TRBJ2-2	many	CASSRYSGGLNTGELFF	TGTGCCAGCAGCAGATATTCGGGGGGGCTGAACACCGGGGAGCTGTTTTTT
TRBD1	TRBV29-1	TRBJ2-5	many	CSVQQGASETQYF	TGCAGCGTGCAACAGGGGGCTTCAGAGACCCAGTACTTC
.	TRBV24-1	TRBJ2-4	many	CATSDGAKNIQYF	TGTGCCACCAGTGACGGGGCCAAAAACATTCAGTACTTC
TRBD2	TRBV7-2	TRBJ2-5	.	CASSLEAGLAGDGTQYF	TGTGCCAGCAGCTTAGAGGCCGGGTTAGCGGGAGACGGGACCCAGTACTTC
.	TRBV6-1	TRBJ2-7	many	CASSATNEQYF	TGTGCCAGCAGTGCTACTAACGAGCAGTACTTC
TRBD2	TRBV6-2/TRBV6-3	TRBJ2-1	.	CASSVPPSGAYRGEQFF	TGTGCCAGCAGTGTACCCCCTAGCGGGGCTTATCGTGGTGAGCAGTTCTTC
.	TRBV19	TRBJ2-1	many	CASRTYNEQFF	TGTGCCAGTAGAACCTACAATGAGCAGTTCTTC
.	TRBV20-1	TRBJ2-3	many	CSADQGDTQYF	TGCAGTGCGGACCAGGGAGATACGCAGTATTTT
TRBD2	TRBV27	TRBJ2-5	many	CASPPPLAAGGGETQYF	TGTGCCAGCCCCCCCCCGCTAGCCGCGGGAGGGGGGGAGACCCAGTACTTC
.	TRBV7-9	TRBJ1-2	many	CASSLGFGGGGGYTF	TGTGCCAGCAGCTTAGGGTTTGGCGGGGGAGGTGGCTACACCTTC
TRBD1	TRBV27	TRBJ1-5	many	CASRYFPFGSGGGQPQHF	TGTGCCAGCAGATATTTCCCTTTCGGCTCAGGGGGCGGTCAGCCCCAGCATTTT
TRBD1	TRBV28	TRBJ1-1	many	CASSAVVGDRGVTEAFF	TGTGCCAGCAGTGCAGTCGTTGGGGACAGGGGGGTTACTGAAGCTTTCTTT
.	TRBV20-1	TRBJ2-1	few	CSARDGGPISSYNEQFF	TGCAGTGCTAGAGATGGGGGACCCATCAGCTCCTACAATGAGCAGTTCTTC
TRBD1	TRBV20-1	TRBJ2-1	once	CSAPGTVNEQFF	TGCAGTGCCCCCGGGACAGTTAATGAGCAGTTCTTC
.	TRBV10-3	TRBJ2-1	.	CAISRPGDEQFF	TGTGCCATCAGTCGACCGGGCGATGAGCAGTTCTTC
.	TRBV5-1	TRBJ2-5	.	CASTPGLGGKGETQYF	TGCGCCAGCACCCCGGGCCTTGGAGGGAAAGGAGAGACCCAGTACTTC